The rows below give T cell receptor beta chains drawn from one sample of a study of cytomegalovirus exposure and HLA in healthy donors. Measured with immunoSEQ multiplex PCR; TCRdb has only the in-frame clones, and not every one. The repertoire holds over 70,000 clones, with around four fifths as singletons. The sample consisted of PBMCs. The receptors stem from a male donor in good health and CMV-seronegative. Each CDR3 is given with its conserved first and last residue. The D gene is left open where the match is weak. The listing skips clone size in some rows; elsewhere it reads once, few, many or a size class.

>TRBJ1-2|TRBV6-4|.|TRBD1
CASSAGQDYGYTF
TGTGCCAGCAGTGCTGGACAGGACTATGGCTACACCTTC
>TRBJ1-2|TRBV19|.|.
CASSIEHSGFDGYTF
TGTGCCAGTAGTATAGAGCACTCAGGGTTCGACGGCTACACCTTC
>TRBJ2-7|TRBV18|.|TRBD1
CASSPDRAYEQYF
TGTGCCAGCTCACCTGACAGGGCCTACGAGCAGTACTTC
>TRBJ2-2|TRBV2|.|.
CASRDLLNTGELFF
TGTGCCAGCAGAGACTTGCTCAACACCGGGGAGCTGTTTTTT
>TRBJ2-3|TRBV28|.|.
CASSFPFRQISTDTQYF
TGTGCCAGCAGTTTCCCCTTCCGACAGATTAGCACAGATACGCAGTATTTT
>TRBJ1-5|TRBV29-1|.|TRBD1
CSVEDGQGGKPQHF
TGCAGCGTTGAAGACGGACAGGGGGGTAAGCCCCAGCATTTT
>TRBJ2-7|TRBV5-1|.|.
CASSLAGEQYF
TGCGCCAGCAGCTTGGCCGGGGAGCAGTACTTC
>TRBJ2-7|TRBV28|few|.
CATRNSGGTFYEQYF
TGTGCCACCCGCAACTCAGGGGGGACCTTCTACGAGCAGTACTTC
>TRBJ2-5|TRBV7-9|.|TRBD1
CASSTTGGNRETQYF
TGTGCCAGCAGTACCACAGGGGGCAATAGGGAGACCCAGTACTTC
>TRBJ1-1|TRBV12-5|.|.
CASAPSGRNTEAFF
TGTGCTAGTGCCCCCTCAGGGCGGAACACTGAAGCTTTCTTT
>TRBJ1-2|TRBV4-3|.|.
CASSLMRGTNYGYTF
TGCGCCAGCAGCCTAATGCGGGGGACTAACTATGGCTACACCTTC
>TRBJ1-5|TRBV2|.|.
CASRQETYSNQPQHF
TGTGCCAGCCGACAGGAGACATATAGCAATCAGCCCCAGCATTTT
>TRBJ1-2|TRBV9|.|.
CASSDRPAPGHYGYTF
TGTGCCAGCAGCGATAGACCCGCCCCGGGACATTATGGCTACACCTTC
>TRBJ2-1|TRBV7-2|.|.
CASSLVYLDEQFF
TGTGCCAGCAGCTTAGTGTATCTAGATGAGCAGTTCTTC
>TRBJ1-5|TRBV6-5|.|.
CASSPTVGNQPQHF
TGTGCCAGCAGCCCTACTGTTGGTAATCAGCCCCAGCATTTT
>TRBJ2-7|TRBV4-3|.|TRBD2
CASSQDRGGIYEQYF
TGCGCCAGCAGCCAAGATCGGGGGGGCATCTACGAGCAGTACTTC
>TRBJ1-4|TRBV4-3|.|.
CASSQRLVATNEKLFF
TGCGCCAGCAGCCAGCGACTAGTTGCAACTAATGAAAAACTGTTTTTT
>TRBJ1-5|TRBV11-2|.|.
CASSLGSRASNQPQHF
TGTGCCAGCAGCTTAGGTTCCAGGGCAAGCAATCAGCCCCAGCATTTT